This T cell receptor beta chain was observed in a study of cytomegalovirus exposure and HLA in healthy donors. Study details: Approximately 190 million T cells yielded approximately 100 million unique TCR beta sequences, as an earlier analysis found.

The CDR3 has 14 amino acids. CDR1 and CDR2 from the germline V gene are SGHTA and FQGNSA. V gave up 5 bases and J gave up 5 bases, with 15 bases separating them. PCR was performed using 60 Vbeta and 13 Jbeta primers. Assay: immunoSEQ multiplex PCR; the TCRdb copy retains only in-frame clones and omits some. This table holds about 50,000 clones, roughly 76% found once. The chain employs TRBV7-2 and TRBJ2-5, with TRBD2 as a possible D gene (5 bases). What was sequenced was PBMCs. The clonotype comes from a woman between 40 and 55 years old in good health and CMV-seropositive. CDR3 nucleotide sequence: TGTGCCAGCAGCGCGGCCGGGGATGTGGAGACCCAGTACTTC. Amino acid sequence: CASSAAGDVETQYF.